A selection of T cell receptor beta chains follows, all from one sample in a study of B cell selection in AIRE deficiency. Assay used: immunoSEQ multiplex PCR; TCRdb lists only in-frame clones, some missing. The data contain some 25,000 clones, around 95% of them singletons. What was sequenced was CD4+CD127+ conventional T cells sorted from PBMCs. These receptors originate from a human donor in good health. CDR3s include the opening cysteine and the closing phenylalanine or tryptophan. Only some rows state a clone size, as once, few, many or a class for expanded clones.

V,size,CDR3
TRBV28,-,CASSFYREISNQPQHF
TRBV18,-,CASSPRQGDYGYTF
TRBV7-5,-,CASSFLPQETQYF
TRBV6-6,-,CASSYSGSKQFF
TRBV2,once,CASIRSEGETQYF
TRBV30,-,CAWSGGLAGGRETQYF
TRBV5-1,-,CASSWGNSAEAFF
TRBV4-2,-,CASSQEQNRETQYF
TRBV18,-,CASSPPGVLLAGGNEQFF
TRBV4-1,once,CASSQDLEGFTQYF
TRBV2,-,CASSAGDQPQHF
TRBV27,-,CAYPGAGNTIYF
TRBV14,-,CASSQDFRGSSSYGYTF
TRBV6-5,-,CASSRNRGLNEKLFF
TRBV5-1,-,CASSLGSLAGASDTQYF
TRBV6-6,-,CASRPFRDRGLQPQHF
TRBV12-5,-,CASGPRGTSVTGELFF
TRBV19,-,CASSDWGSSYEQYF
TRBV7-2,-,CASSLSVRYEQYF
TRBV4-1,-,CASSQAQGGNQPQHF
TRBV27,-,CASSLLAGGRPDTQYF
TRBV9,-,CASSPGTVGNTIYF
TRBV19,-,CASSRLRVILEDGYTF
TRBV4-1,-,CASSQPGASYSNQPQHF
TRBV7-7,-,CASSLAGQGLETQYF
TRBV25-1,few,CASRKAWF
TRBV29-1,-,CSGGGGTGPNIQYF
TRBV6-6,-,CASSPRAPYSNQPQHF
TRBV7-2,-,CASSLAGFEQFF
TRBV10-2,-,CASSDRGGTGANVLTF
TRBV5-1,-,CASSHGQGMYEQYF
TRBV7-3,-,CASSRTSGGTDTQYF
TRBV5-6,-,CASSPGTSGVIYEQYF
TRBV11-2,-,CASSLDPTGIETQYF
TRBV5-6,-,CASTSQTTNEKLFF
TRBV7-9,-,CASSFTGYGYTF
TRBV10-1,-,CASSELFTGELFF
TRBV13,-,CASSLTPTGVVEQYF
TRBV7-9,-,CASTRAGRLYGYTF
TRBV6-1,-,CASSEDRVNSPLHF
TRBV4-1,-,CASSQGVYSNQPQHF
TRBV5-1,-,CASSLEGSTGELFF
TRBV6-1,once,CASSEGQGRGYTF